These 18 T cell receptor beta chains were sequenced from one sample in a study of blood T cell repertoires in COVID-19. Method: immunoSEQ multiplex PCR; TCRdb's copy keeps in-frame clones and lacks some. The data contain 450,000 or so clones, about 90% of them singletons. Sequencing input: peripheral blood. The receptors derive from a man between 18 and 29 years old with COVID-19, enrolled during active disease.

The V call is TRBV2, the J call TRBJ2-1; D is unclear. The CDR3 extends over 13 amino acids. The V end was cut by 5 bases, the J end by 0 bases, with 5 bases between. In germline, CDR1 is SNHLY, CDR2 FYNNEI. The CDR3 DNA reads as TGTGCCAGCAGTTCGAGCTCCTACAATGAGCAGTTCTTC. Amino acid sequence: CASSSSSYNEQFF.

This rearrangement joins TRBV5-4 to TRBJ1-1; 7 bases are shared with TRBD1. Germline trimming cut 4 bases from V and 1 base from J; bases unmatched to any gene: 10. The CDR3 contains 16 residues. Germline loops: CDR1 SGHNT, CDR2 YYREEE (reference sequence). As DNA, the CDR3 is TGTGCCAGCAGCCCCGGGGTGGGACAGCGGAACACTGAAGCTTTCTTT. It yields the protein CASSPGVGQRNTEAFF.

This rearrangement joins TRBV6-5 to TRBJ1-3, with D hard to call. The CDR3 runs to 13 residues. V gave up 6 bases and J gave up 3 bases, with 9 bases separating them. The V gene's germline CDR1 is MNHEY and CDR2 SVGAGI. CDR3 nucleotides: TGTGCCAGCAGGAAGTTTAGTGGAAACACCATATATTTT. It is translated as CASRKFSGNTIYF.

The CDR3 nucleotides are TGCAGCGCTGGACTAGAATCCGCCATTCAGTACTTC. The encoded protein is CSAGLESAIQYF. The chain employs TRBV29-1 and TRBJ2-4; TRBD2 agrees at 7 bases. The length of the CDR3 is 12 residues. Germline CDR1 SQVTM, CDR2 ANQGSEA. With V trimmed by 7 bases and J by 9 bases, 9 bases remained unmatched.

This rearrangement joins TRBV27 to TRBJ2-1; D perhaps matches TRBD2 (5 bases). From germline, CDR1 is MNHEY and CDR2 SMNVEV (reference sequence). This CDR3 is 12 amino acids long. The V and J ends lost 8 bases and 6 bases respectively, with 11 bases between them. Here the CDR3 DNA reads TGTGCCAGCGGGAGACTGAGCAATGAGCAGTTCTTC. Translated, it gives CASGRLSNEQFF.

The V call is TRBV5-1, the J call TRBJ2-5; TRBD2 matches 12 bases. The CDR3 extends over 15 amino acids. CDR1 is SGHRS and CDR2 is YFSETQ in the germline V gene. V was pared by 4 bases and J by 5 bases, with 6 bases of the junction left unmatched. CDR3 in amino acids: CASSLGLAGSETQYF. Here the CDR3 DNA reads TGCGCCAGCAGCCTAGGACTAGCGGGGTCGGAGACCCAGTACTTC.

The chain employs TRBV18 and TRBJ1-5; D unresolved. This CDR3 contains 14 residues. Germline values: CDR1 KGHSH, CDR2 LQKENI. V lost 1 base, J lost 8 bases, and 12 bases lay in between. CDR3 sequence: CASSPRREVKPQHF. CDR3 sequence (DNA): TGTGCCAGCTCACCACGGAGGGAAGTCAAGCCCCAGCATTTT.

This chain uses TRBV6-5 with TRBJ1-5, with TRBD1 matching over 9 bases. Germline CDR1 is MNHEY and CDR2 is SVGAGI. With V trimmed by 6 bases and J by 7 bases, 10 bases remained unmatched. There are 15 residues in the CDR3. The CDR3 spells CASSTGTGFRQPQHF. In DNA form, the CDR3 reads TGTGCCAGCAGCACCGGGACAGGGTTTCGGCAGCCCCAGCATTTT.

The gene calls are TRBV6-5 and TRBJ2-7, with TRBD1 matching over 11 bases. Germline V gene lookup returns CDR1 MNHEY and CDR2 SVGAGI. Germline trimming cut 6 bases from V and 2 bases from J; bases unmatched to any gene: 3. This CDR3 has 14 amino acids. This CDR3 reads CASSGTGGTYEQYF. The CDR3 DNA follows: TGTGCCAGCAGCGGGACAGGGGGTACCTACGAGCAGTACTTC.

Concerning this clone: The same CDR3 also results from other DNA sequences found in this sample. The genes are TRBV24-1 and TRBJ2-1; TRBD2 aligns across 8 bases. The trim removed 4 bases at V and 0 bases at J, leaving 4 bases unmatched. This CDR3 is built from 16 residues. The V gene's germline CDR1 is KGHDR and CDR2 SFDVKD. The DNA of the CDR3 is TGTGCCACCAGTGACCCGAGCGGGAGCTCCTACAATGAGCAGTTCTTC. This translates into CATSDPSGSSYNEQFF.

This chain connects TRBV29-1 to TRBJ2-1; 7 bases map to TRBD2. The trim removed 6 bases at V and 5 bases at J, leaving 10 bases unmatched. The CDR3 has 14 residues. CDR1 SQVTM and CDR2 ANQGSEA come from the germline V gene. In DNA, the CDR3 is TGCAGCGTCGCCCCCGGGAGGACCGACAATGAGCAGTTCTTC. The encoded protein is CSVAPGRTDNEQFF.

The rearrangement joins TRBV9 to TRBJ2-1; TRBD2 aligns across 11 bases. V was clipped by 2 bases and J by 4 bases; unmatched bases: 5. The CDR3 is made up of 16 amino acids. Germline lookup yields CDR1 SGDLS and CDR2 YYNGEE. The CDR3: CASSVWVAGGYNEQFF. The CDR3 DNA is TGTGCCAGCAGCGTTTGGGTAGCGGGAGGGTACAATGAGCAGTTCTTC. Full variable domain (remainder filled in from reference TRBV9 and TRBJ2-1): DSGVTQTPKHLITATGQRVTLRCSPRSGDLSVYWYQQSLDQGLQFLIQYYNGEERAKGNILERFSAQQFPDLHSELNLSSLELGDSALYFCASSVWVAGGYNEQFFGPGTRLTVL.

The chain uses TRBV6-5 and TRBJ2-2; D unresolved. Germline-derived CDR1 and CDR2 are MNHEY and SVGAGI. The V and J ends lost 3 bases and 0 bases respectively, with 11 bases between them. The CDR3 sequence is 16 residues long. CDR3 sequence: CASSYRRNANTGELFF. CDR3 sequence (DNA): TGTGCCAGCAGTTATCGGAGAAACGCGAACACCGGGGAGCTGTTTTTT.

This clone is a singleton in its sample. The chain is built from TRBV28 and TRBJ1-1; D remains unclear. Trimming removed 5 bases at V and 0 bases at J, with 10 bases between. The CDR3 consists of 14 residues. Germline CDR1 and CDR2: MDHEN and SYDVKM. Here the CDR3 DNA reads TGTGCCAGCAGTAGGGAGGCTTTGAACACTGAAGCTTTCTTT. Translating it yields CASSREALNTEAFF.

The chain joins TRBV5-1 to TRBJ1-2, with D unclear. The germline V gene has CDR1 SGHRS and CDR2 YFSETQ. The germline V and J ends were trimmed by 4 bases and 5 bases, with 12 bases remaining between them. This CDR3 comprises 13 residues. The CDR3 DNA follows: TGCGCCAGCAGCCCCACCCCGGGGTATGGCTACACCTTC. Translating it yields CASSPTPGYGYTF.

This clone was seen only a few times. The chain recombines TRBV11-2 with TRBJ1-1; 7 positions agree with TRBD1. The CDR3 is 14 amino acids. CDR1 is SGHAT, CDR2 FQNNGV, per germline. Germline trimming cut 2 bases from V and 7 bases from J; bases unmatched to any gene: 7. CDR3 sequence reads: CASSLQLDRNEAFF. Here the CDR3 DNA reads TGTGCCAGCAGCTTACAATTGGACAGGAATGAAGCTTTCTTT.

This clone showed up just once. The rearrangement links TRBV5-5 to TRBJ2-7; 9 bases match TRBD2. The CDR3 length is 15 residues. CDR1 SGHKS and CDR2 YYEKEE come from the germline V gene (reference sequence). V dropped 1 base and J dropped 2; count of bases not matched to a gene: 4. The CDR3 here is CASSLSWTSAYEQYF. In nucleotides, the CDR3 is TGTGCCAGCAGCTTGAGTTGGACTAGCGCCTACGAGCAGTACTTC.

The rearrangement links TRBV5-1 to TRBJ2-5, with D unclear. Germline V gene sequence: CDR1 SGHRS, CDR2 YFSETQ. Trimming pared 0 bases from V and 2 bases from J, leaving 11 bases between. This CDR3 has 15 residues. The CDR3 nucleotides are TGCGCCAGCAGCTTGGCAGGAAGGCCTCAAGAGACCCAGTACTTC. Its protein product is CASSLAGRPQETQYF.